This TCR beta chain is from a study of vaccination and CD4 T cells after COVID-19. The study's findings and limits: For convalescent patients, 304 of the 307 vaccine-specific clones analyzed were classified as spike mono-reactive.

Treatment given: approximately 9-day PBMC culture with coronavirus spike peptide pools or control peptides (ViraFEST assay). Oncomine TCR Beta short-read sequencing was applied to DNA from cultured CD4+ T cells. TCRdb re-called the PCR reads with MiXCR, one entry per CDR3 protein. The profile shows about 15,000 distinct CDR3 sequences, over 50% of them singletons. There are a few counts of this clonotype. Antigen: not known. The sequenced sample consisted of CD4+ T cells from blood, cultured in vitro. The receptor's source is a human donor who had recovered from COVID-19.

The CDR3 is CASSPAAGTGYGYTF. The CDR3 bases are TGTGCCAGCAGCCCGGCCGCCGGGACGGGCTATGGCTACACCTTC. This sequence joins TRBV11-2 and TRBJ1-2; weak D call: TRBD1 (5 bases). This CDR3 has 15 amino acids. CDR1 SGHAT and CDR2 FQNNGV come from the germline V gene. Between the trimmed V and J ends, which lost 5 bases and 4 bases, there was a span of 17 bases.